This T cell receptor beta chain appears in the sequencing data of a study of response to subunit inactivated influenza vaccine. This clonotype was counted many times. Its antigen is not known. This CDR3 has 13 amino acids. Trimming took off 4 bases at V and 0 bases at J, with 7 bases between the two ends. Germline loops: CDR1 SGHRS, CDR2 YFSETQ. One entry per CDR3 protein, called by TCRdb with MiXCR from the RT-PCR reads. The sample has a few hundred thousand distinct CDR3 sequences; about 15% are singletons. Regarding the study as a whole: Only a handful of new T cells, the authors suggested, are recruited with each seasonal influenza vaccination.

The source of this sequence is a man aged 50 to 60 who received an inactivated influenza vaccine. This chain connects TRBV5-1 to TRBJ1-1; D is unresolved. Specimen: PBMCs from blood, collected about 11 days after vaccination. CDR3 DNA: TGCGCCAGCAGCCTGAGACTGAACACTGAAGCTTTCTTT. Protein: CASSLRLNTEAFF. The full variable domain, its missing parts supplied by reference TRBV5-1 and TRBJ1-1, is KAGVTQTPRYLIKTRGQQVTLSCSPISGHRSVSWYQQTPGQGLQFLFEYFSETQRNKGNFPGRFSGRQFSNSRSEMNVSTLELGDSALYLCASSLRLNTEAFFGQGTRLTVV.